The clone carrying this TCR beta chain was recorded many times. Its antigen is not identified. The data originate from a study of shared clonotypes between healthy human individuals. Study conclusions and caveats: Sharing of clonotypes among donors was expected to vary with sequencing depth.

CDR3 size: 14 residues. With 4 bases removed from V and 8 bases from J, the gap between germline ends came to 18 bases. Sequenced by immunoSEQ multiplex PCR; TCRdb stores in-frame clones only, minus some. The data show about 1.1 million clones, approximately 80% seen once. The sequence derives from a man between 18 and 29 years old in good health. Some clones in this sample may be carry-over from other donors' samples. V is TRBV5-3 and J is TRBJ1-2; tentatively, D is TRBD1 (5 bases). TRBV5-3 is an ORF, with its function uncertain. The sequencing sample was made of memory CD4+ T cells from PBMCs. Subset noted: CD45RA-negative fraction. This CDR3 is CARSTGTVFCGYTF. The CDR3 coding sequence is TGTGCCAGAAGCACTGGGACGGTCTTCTGCGGCTACACCTTC.